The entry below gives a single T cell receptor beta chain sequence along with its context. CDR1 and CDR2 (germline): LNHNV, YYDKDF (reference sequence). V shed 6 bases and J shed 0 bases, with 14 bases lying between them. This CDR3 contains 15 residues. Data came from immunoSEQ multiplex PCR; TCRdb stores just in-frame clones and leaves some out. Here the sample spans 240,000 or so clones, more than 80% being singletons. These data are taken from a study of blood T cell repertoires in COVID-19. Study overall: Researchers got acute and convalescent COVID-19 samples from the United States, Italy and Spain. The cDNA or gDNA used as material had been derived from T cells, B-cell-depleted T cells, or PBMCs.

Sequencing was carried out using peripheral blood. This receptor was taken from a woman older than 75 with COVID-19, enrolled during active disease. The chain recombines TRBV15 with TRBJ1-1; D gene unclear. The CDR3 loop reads CATRGLGSLNTEAFF. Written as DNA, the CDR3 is TGTGCCACCAGGGGCTTGGGCAGCTTGAACACTGAAGCTTTCTTT. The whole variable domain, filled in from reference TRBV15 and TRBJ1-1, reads DAMVIQNPRYQVTQFGKPVTLSCSQTLNHNVMYWYQQKSSQAPKLLFHYYDKDFNNEADTPDNFQSRRPNTSFCFLDIRSPGLGDTAMYLCATRGLGSLNTEAFFGQGTRLTVV.